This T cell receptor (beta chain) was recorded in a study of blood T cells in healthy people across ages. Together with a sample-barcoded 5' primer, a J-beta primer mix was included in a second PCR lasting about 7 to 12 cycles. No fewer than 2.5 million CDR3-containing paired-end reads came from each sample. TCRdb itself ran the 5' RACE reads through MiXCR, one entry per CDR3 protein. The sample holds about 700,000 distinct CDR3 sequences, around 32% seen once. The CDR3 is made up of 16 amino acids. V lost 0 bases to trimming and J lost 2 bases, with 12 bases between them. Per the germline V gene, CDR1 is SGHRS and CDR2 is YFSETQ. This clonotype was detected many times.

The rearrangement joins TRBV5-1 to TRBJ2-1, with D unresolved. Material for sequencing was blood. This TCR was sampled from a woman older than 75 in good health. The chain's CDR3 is CASSLGNRRAYNEQFF. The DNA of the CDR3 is TGCGCCAGCAGCTTGGGAAACCGTCGCGCCTACAATGAGCAGTTCTTC.